One and the same sample provided the 5 T cell receptor beta chains below, sequenced in a study of blood T cells in healthy people across ages. Next came a second PCR, run for about 7 to 12 cycles, which used a sample-barcoded 5' primer along with a J-beta primer mix. TCRdb reanalysed the 5' RACE reads using MiXCR and keeps one entry per CDR3 protein. The table has hundreds of thousands of distinct CDR3 sequences, 25% to 35% seen once. What was sequenced was blood. All receptors come from an elderly woman in good health.

This clonotype was detected many times. This chain links TRBV24-1 with TRBJ2-5, with no clear D. Germline lookup yields CDR1 KGHDR and CDR2 SFDVKD. V lost 6 bases and J lost 2, with 12 bases in between. CDR3 length equals 14 residues. In DNA, the CDR3 is TGTGCCACCAGTCCCTCCGGACGACAAGAGACCCAGTACTTC. Its protein product is CATSPSGRQETQYF.

CDR3 loop: CASSPMASTDTQYF. The CDR3 region has the DNA TGCGCCAGCAGCCCCATGGCGAGCACAGATACGCAGTATTTT. The V gene is TRBV5-1, the J gene TRBJ2-3; D remains ambiguous. Trimming removed 4 bases from V and 0 bases from J, with 9 bases in between. Germline V lookup: CDR1 SGHRS, CDR2 YFSETQ. This CDR3 is built from 14 residues.

J is TRBJ1-4 and V is TRBV28; D is unclear. This CDR3 is built from 12 residues. The ends were cut back, 7 bases at V and 8 bases at J, with 11 bases in the middle. The germline V gene has CDR1 MDHEN and CDR2 SYDVKM. Written as DNA, the CDR3 is TGTGCCAGCACCTCAGTGACCGAAAAACTGTTTTTT. It specifies CASTSVTEKLFF.

This clonotype was seen a handful of times. The genes are TRBV6-2 or TRBV6-3 and TRBJ1-2; unclear D gene. The V end lost 7 bases, the J end lost 3 bases, and 12 bases lay between the germline ends. The CDR3 is 13 residues long. CDR1 is MNHEY and CDR2 is SVGEGT in the germline V gene. CDR3 sequence reads: CASNLDGDYGYTF. The CDR3, as DNA: TGTGCCAGCAACTTGGACGGGGACTATGGCTACACCTTC.

Many counts were recorded for this clonotype. V and J are TRBV4-3 and TRBJ1-2; a possible D gene is TRBD1 (5 bases). The germline V gene encodes CDR1 LGHNA and CDR2 YSLEER. CDR3 length: 15 amino acids. V was pared by 4 bases and J by 0 bases, with 12 bases between. CDR3 nucleotides: TGCGCCAGCAGCCCCGCGACAGCTACTAACTATGGCTACACCTTC. It encodes CASSPATATNYGYTF.